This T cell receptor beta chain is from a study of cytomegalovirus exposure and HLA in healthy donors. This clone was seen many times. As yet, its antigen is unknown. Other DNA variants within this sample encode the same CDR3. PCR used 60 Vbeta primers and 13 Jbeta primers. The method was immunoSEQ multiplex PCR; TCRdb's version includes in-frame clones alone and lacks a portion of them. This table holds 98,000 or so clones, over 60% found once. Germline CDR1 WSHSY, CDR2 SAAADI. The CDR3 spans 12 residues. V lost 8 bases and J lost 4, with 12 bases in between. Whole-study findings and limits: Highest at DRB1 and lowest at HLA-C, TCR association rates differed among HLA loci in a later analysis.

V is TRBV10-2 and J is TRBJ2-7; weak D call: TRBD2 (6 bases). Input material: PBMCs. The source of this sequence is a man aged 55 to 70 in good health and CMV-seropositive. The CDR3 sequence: CASGGLSYEQYF. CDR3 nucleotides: TGCGCCAGCGGAGGACTATCTTACGAGCAGTACTTC.